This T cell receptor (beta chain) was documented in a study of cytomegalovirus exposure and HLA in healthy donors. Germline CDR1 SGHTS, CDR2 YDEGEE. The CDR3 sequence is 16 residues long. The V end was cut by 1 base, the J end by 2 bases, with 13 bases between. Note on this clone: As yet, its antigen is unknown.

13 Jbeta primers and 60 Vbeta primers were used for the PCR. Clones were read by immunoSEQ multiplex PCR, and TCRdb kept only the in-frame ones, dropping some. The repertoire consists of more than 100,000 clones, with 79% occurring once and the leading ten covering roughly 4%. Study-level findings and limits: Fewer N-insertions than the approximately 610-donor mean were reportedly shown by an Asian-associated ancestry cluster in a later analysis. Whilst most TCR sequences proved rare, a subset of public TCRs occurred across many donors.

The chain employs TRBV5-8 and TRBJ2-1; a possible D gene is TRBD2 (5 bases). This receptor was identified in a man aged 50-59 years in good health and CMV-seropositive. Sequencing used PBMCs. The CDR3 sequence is CASSLRRAVTYNEQFF. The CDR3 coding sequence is TGTGCCAGCAGCTTGAGGAGAGCGGTGACCTACAATGAGCAGTTCTTC. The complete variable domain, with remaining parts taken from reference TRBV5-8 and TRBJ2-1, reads EAGVTQSPTHLIKTRGQQATLRCSPISGHTSVYWYQQALGLGLQFLLWYDEGEERNRGNFPPRFSGRQFPNYSSELNVNALELEDSALYLCASSLRRAVTYNEQFFGPGTRLTVL.